This T cell receptor (beta chain) appears in the sequencing data of a study of response to subunit inactivated influenza vaccine. Findings and limits, study-wide: Each seasonal influenza vaccination recruits few new T cells, the authors suggested.

Notes on this clonotype: Its target is not known.

One entry per CDR3 protein, called by TCRdb with MiXCR from the RT-PCR reads. The sample yields 300,000 to 350,000 distinct CDR3 sequences, roughly a fifth seen once. Germline V CDR1 and CDR2: DFQATT, SNEGSKA (reference sequence). V was pared by 3 bases and J by 1 base, with 4 bases of the junction left unmatched. This CDR3 comprises 14 residues. This chain links TRBV20-1 with TRBJ1-1; TRBD1 matches at 8 bases. The receptor was isolated from a man aged 45 to 75 who received an inactivated influenza vaccine. The specimen comprised PBMCs from blood, sampled about 20 months after vaccination. The CDR3 bases are TGCAGTGCTAGTCCGGGGACAGGGAACACTGAAGCTTTCTTT. This codes for CSASPGTGNTEAFF.